This TCR beta chain was obtained from a study of cytomegalovirus exposure and HLA in healthy donors. The primer mix had 60 Vbeta and 13 Jbeta primers. The table came from immunoSEQ multiplex PCR; TCRdb's copy has only in-frame clones and leaves some out. The sample shows 200,000 or so clones, approximately 81% of them seen only once. Germline V CDR1 and CDR2: SQVTM, ANQGSEA. The ends lost 7 bases at V and 0 bases at J; junction bases unmatched: 10. This CDR3 has 15 amino acids. General study results and limits: The analysis excluded some indistinguishable V segments, including TRBV6-2 and TRBV6-3. A later analysis showed HLA-associated TCR beta chains outstripping equally common others in clonal expansion.

A word on this clone: Antigen: not known.

Material for sequencing was PBMCs. The source is a boy younger than 18 in good health and CMV-seronegative. The chain joins TRBV29-1 to TRBJ2-7; 9 bases match TRBD1. The CDR3 nucleotides read TGCAGCGCTGGTGGTGGGACAGGGATCTCCTACGAGCAGTACTTC. This codes for CSAGGGTGISYEQYF.